Presented here are 27 T cell receptor beta chains from one specimen sequenced in a study of T-cell reconstitution after alpha-beta-depleted transplantation in children. The library targeted TCRbeta and was prepared with unique molecular identifiers. TCRdb used MiXCR to reprocess the PCR reads, holding one entry per CDR3 protein. The data show 400,000 to 500,000 distinct CDR3 sequences, roughly 10% seen once. Sequenced material: PBMCs from the stem cell graft donor, taken from the stem cell graft. The source of these receptors is a human donor who donated a stem cell graft to a child with acute myeloid leukemia.

The rearrangement joins TRBV6-2 or TRBV6-3 to TRBJ1-1; D gene uncertain. This CDR3 is built from 14 residues. Trimming stripped 5 bases from V and 6 bases from J, with 16 bases between. Germline V gene data show CDR1 as MNHEY and CDR2 as SVGEGT. The DNA of the CDR3 is TGTGCCAGCAGTAATGCGATGACTTCGGCTGAAGCTTTCTTT. It is translated as CASSNAMTSAEAFF.

This clonotype was counted only a few times. V gene TRBV5-1 combines with J gene TRBJ2-1, with TRBD2 matching over 13 bases. This CDR3 is 16 amino acids long. Germline values: CDR1 SGHRS, CDR2 YFSETQ. The V and J ends lost 4 bases and 4 bases, in that order; junction bases with no gene match: 5. Written as DNA, the CDR3 is TGCGCCAGCAGCCTGGAGACTAGCGGGGGGTACAATGAGCAGTTCTTC. It translates to CASSLETSGGYNEQFF.

CDR3 amino acids: CASSQASFRTVAPTQYF. The CDR3 coding sequence is TGTGCCAGCAGCCAAGCCTCTTTCAGGACTGTAGCCCCTACGCAGTATTTT. The chain uses TRBV3-1 and TRBJ2-3, with a tentative D call TRBD2 (5 bases). The CDR3 runs 17 residues. CDR1 and CDR2 from the germline V gene are LGHDT and YNNKEL (reference sequence). V was trimmed by 1 base and J by 8 bases, leaving 22 bases between them.

This clonotype was detected many times. The CDR3 bases are TGTGCCAGCTCATCTTCCGGGACGCAAGAGACCCAGTACTTC. Protein product: CASSSSGTQETQYF. The V and J genes are TRBV18 and TRBJ2-5; tentatively, D is TRBD1 or TRBD2 (5 bases each). V was clipped by 5 bases and J by 2 bases, with 12 bases between them. The germline V gene has CDR1 KGHSH and CDR2 LQKENI. This CDR3 is built from 14 residues.

There are a few counts of this clonotype. The chain links TRBV5-1 to TRBJ2-1, with 9 bases aligning to TRBD1. Germline trimming cut 3 bases from V and 7 bases from J; bases unmatched to any gene: 14. The CDR3 is 17 residues long. The germline CDR1 and CDR2 sequences are SGHRS and YFSETQ. This CDR3 is CASSSQPGQGFRNEQFF. The CDR3, as DNA: TGCGCCAGCAGCTCGCAACCGGGACAGGGTTTCCGTAATGAGCAGTTCTTC.

This clonotype appeared a few times. The V gene is TRBV12-5, the J gene TRBJ1-1; unclear D gene. This CDR3 has 12 amino acids. Trimming took off 3 bases at V and 3 bases at J, with 5 bases between the two ends. Germline CDR1 LGHNT, CDR2 FRNRAP. CDR3 nucleotide sequence: TGTGCTAGTGGTTTTGGGGACACTGAAGCTTTCTTT. It codes for CASGFGDTEAFF.

The chain is built from TRBV7-2 and TRBJ1-3; D might be TRBD1 (6 bases). The germline CDR1 and CDR2 sequences are SGHTA and FQGNSA. This CDR3 is built from 14 residues. V lost 5 bases to trimming and J lost 4 bases, with 12 bases between them. This CDR3 reads CASSARGLGNTIYF. CDR3 nucleotides: TGTGCCAGCAGCGCTAGGGGGTTGGGAAACACCATATATTTT.

This clonotype was seen a handful of times. The CDR3 DNA reads TGCAGTGCTAGAGCACGCGGAGGAAACATTCAGTACTTC. Its translation is CSARARGGNIQYF. The J gene is TRBJ2-4, the V gene TRBV20-1; D is perhaps TRBD2 (5 bases). The CDR3 covers 13 residues. CDR1 DFQATT and CDR2 SNEGSKA come from the germline V gene (reference sequence). V was cut by 1 base and J by 6 bases, with 10 bases left in between.

The rearrangement joins TRBV15 to TRBJ2-7; perhaps TRBD1 as D (5 bases). Germline V gene lookup returns CDR1 LNHNV and CDR2 YYDKDF (reference sequence). The CDR3 has 15 amino acids. Trimming removed 0 bases from V and 3 bases from J, with 12 bases in between. This chain's CDR3 is CATSRDRRAIYEQYV. DNA for the CDR3: TGTGCCACCAGCAGAGACCGCAGGGCCATCTACGAGCAGTACGTC.

The J gene is TRBJ2-7, the V gene TRBV6-1; maybe TRBD1 (5 bases). CDR3 length: 13 amino acids. CDR1 is MNHNS and CDR2 is SASEGT in the germline V gene. With 5 bases removed from V and 3 bases from J, the gap between germline ends came to 11 bases. CDR3 bases: TGTGCCAGCAGTCGGACAAGAGACTACGAGCAGTACTTC. Translation: CASSRTRDYEQYF.

There are many counts of this clonotype. The J gene is TRBJ2-5, the V gene TRBV5-1, with TRBD1 matching over 7 bases. Germline CDR1 is SGHRS and CDR2 is YFSETQ. The CDR3 consists of 13 residues. After removal of 4 bases from V and 2 bases from J, the junction contained 2 bases not matched to a gene. The CDR3 spells CASSRQGQETQYF. The CDR3 nucleotides read TGCGCCAGCAGCCGACAGGGACAAGAGACCCAGTACTTC.

This chain joins TRBV5-1 and TRBJ1-2; D uncertain. The CDR3 spans 13 residues. Looked up from germline, CDR1 is SGHRS and CDR2 is YFSETQ. Trimming removed 0 bases at V and 3 bases at J, with 6 bases between. CDR3 sequence reads: CASSLVRDYGYTF. Written as DNA, the CDR3 is TGCGCCAGCAGCTTGGTCAGAGACTATGGCTACACCTTC.

This clonotype was recorded many times. The V and J genes are TRBV10-2 and TRBJ1-4, with a possible D match to TRBD1 (6 bases). The length of the CDR3 is 15 residues. The germline V gene has CDR1 WSHSY and CDR2 SAAADI. V was clipped by 3 bases and J by 4 bases, with 12 bases between them. The CDR3 protein is CASSDSQGSNEKLFF. In nucleotides, the CDR3 is TGCGCCAGCAGTGACTCACAGGGTAGTAATGAAAAACTGTTTTTT.

This clonotype was seen at least ten times. This chain uses TRBV7-2 with TRBJ2-3; TRBD2 might be the D (5 bases). Trimming took off 1 base at V and 2 bases at J, with 13 bases between the two ends. Germline CDR1 SGHTA, CDR2 FQGNSA. The CDR3 totals 16 residues. This CDR3 is CASSLVSGSVTDTQYF. The CDR3 DNA follows: TGTGCCAGCAGCTTAGTCTCGGGTAGCGTCACAGATACGCAGTATTTT.

This clonotype was detected ten times or more. J is TRBJ2-7 and V is TRBV9; tentatively, D is TRBD2 (6 bases). The germline V gene encodes CDR1 SGDLS and CDR2 YYNGEE. The CDR3 runs to 15 residues. V was clipped by 0 bases and J by 0 bases, with 10 bases between them. CDR3 residues: CASSVGNSGSYEQYF. In DNA form, the CDR3 reads TGTGCCAGCAGCGTAGGCAATAGCGGCTCCTACGAGCAGTACTTC.

In this sample, this clonotype turned up a few times. The chain links TRBV9 to TRBJ1-2, with 8 bases that match TRBD1. The germline CDR1 and CDR2 sequences are SGDLS and YYNGEE. The CDR3 length is 16 residues. Trimming removed 0 bases from V and 6 bases from J; junction bases left unmatched: 10. CDR3 coding DNA: TGTGCCAGCAGCGTAGTAGCAGGGGGCTCATTGGATGGCTACACCTTC. Encoded protein: CASSVVAGGSLDGYTF.

This clonotype occurred a few times. The chain links TRBV6-5 to TRBJ2-4; D is perhaps TRBD1 (6 bases). The germline V gene has CDR1 MNHEY and CDR2 SVGAGI. Trimming took off 6 bases at V and 0 bases at J, with 12 bases between the two ends. The length of the CDR3 is 15 residues. The CDR3 reads CASSYTTGAKNIQYF. CDR3 coding DNA: TGTGCCAGCAGCTATACGACAGGAGCCAAAAACATTCAGTACTTC.

There are a few counts of this clonotype. This rearrangement joins TRBV7-9 to TRBJ2-3; 9 bases match TRBD2. CDR1 is SEHNR and CDR2 is FQNEAQ in the germline V gene (reference sequence). CDR3 length: 16 residues. Unmatched junction bases numbered 13, after V lost 5 bases and J lost 7 bases. Here the CDR3 reads CASSPPWKTSGNTQYF. CDR3 sequence (DNA): TGTGCCAGCAGCCCACCCTGGAAGACTAGCGGTAATACGCAGTATTTT. The variable domain in full, with the rest retrieved from reference TRBV7-9 and TRBJ2-3, is DTGVSQNPRHKITKRGQNVTFRCDPISEHNRLYWYRQTLGQGPEFLTYFQNEAQLEKSRLLSDRFSAERPKGSFSTLEIQRTEQGDSAMYLCASSPPWKTSGNTQYFGPGTRLTVL.

V usage is TRBV10-3 and J usage is TRBJ2-1, with TRBD2 matching over 7 bases. Germline trimming cut 8 bases from V and 5 bases from J; bases unmatched to any gene: 18. Germline V gene lookup returns CDR1 ENHRY and CDR2 SYGVKD. The CDR3 length is 17 residues. CDR3 region: CAISPTYLASGDNEQFF. For the CDR3, the DNA is TGTGCCATCTCACCCACTTACTTAGCCAGCGGGGACAATGAGCAGTTCTTC.

This chain links TRBV29-1 with TRBJ2-5; the match to TRBD1 covers 7 bases. Per germline, CDR1 SQVTM and CDR2 ANQGSEA. The CDR3 consists of 14 residues. Unmatched junction bases numbered 11, after V lost 6 bases and J lost 4 bases. The CDR3 reads CSVKGERGRETQYF. CDR3 DNA: TGCAGCGTGAAGGGTGAAAGGGGGCGAGAGACCCAGTACTTC. The complete variable domain, with remaining parts taken from reference TRBV29-1 and TRBJ2-5, reads SAVISQKPSRDICQRGTSLTIQCQVDSQVTMMFWYRQQPGQSLTLIATANQGSEATYESGFVIDKFPISRPNLTFSTLTVSNMSPEDSSIYLCSVKGERGRETQYFGPGTRLLVL.

This clonotype was counted only a few times. The J gene is TRBJ2-3, the V gene TRBV9; 12 bases line up with TRBD2. There are 16 residues in the CDR3. Germline V gene sequence: CDR1 SGDLS, CDR2 YYNGEE. After removal of 2 bases from V and 5 bases from J, the junction contained 6 bases not matched to a gene. The CDR3, as DNA: TGTGCCAGCAGCGTCCGACTAGCGGGAGCCCAAGATACGCAGTATTTT. It codes for CASSVRLAGAQDTQYF.

This clonotype was seen a handful of times. The J gene is TRBJ2-2, the V gene TRBV6-5, with 9 positions matching TRBD1. After removal of 0 bases from V and 4 bases from J, the junction contained 9 bases not matched to a gene. There are 18 residues in the CDR3. Looked up from germline, CDR1 is MNHEY and CDR2 is SVGAGI. This chain's CDR3 is CASSYSRFGTGSTGELFF. CDR3 in DNA: TGTGCCAGCAGTTACTCGAGATTCGGGACAGGGAGCACCGGGGAGCTGTTTTTT.

This clonotype was picked up a small number of times. Since a much larger clone is just one base distant, this may be a read error. The chain uses TRBV6-1 and TRBJ2-3, with no clear D. Germline CDR1 and CDR2: MNHNS and SASEGT. The CDR3 spans 12 residues. CDR3 sequence (DNA): TGTGCCGGATCCATGGGCAGCCGTACGCATTATTTT. The encoded protein is CAGSMGSRTHYF.

The chain is built from TRBV19 and TRBJ2-7; no clear D gene. The germline gives CDR1 LNHDA, CDR2 SQIVND (reference sequence). V lost 5 bases and J 5 bases, leaving 7 bases between the germline ends. The CDR3 has 11 residues. The chain's CDR3 is CASSESHEQYF. The CDR3 nucleotides read TGTGCCAGTAGTGAGAGCCACGAGCAGTACTTC.

In its sample, this clonotype was seen many times. This chain joins TRBV29-1 and TRBJ1-1, with D tentatively TRBD1 (6 bases). Germline CDR1 SQVTM, CDR2 ANQGSEA. Trimming removed 3 bases at V and 0 bases at J, with 8 bases between. This CDR3 is built from 13 residues. The CDR3 coding sequence is TGCAGCGTTGACAGGGGATTGAACACTGAAGCTTTCTTT. This translates into CSVDRGLNTEAFF.

This clonotype was counted a few times. The chain carries TRBV11-3 and TRBJ2-5; D is ambiguous. V dropped 3 bases and J dropped 0 bases, with 5 bases sitting between them. CDR3 length: 13 residues. From germline, CDR1 is SGHNT and CDR2 YENEEA. CDR3 coding DNA: TGTGCCAGCAGCTTCATGTACCAAGAGACCCAGTACTTC. This codes for CASSFMYQETQYF.

This clonotype has just a few counts. The rearrangement links TRBV20-1 to TRBJ2-2; D is unresolved. CDR1 is DFQATT and CDR2 is SNEGSKA in the germline V gene (reference sequence). The V end was cut by 5 bases, the J end by 6 bases, with 10 bases between. The CDR3 contains 12 residues. As DNA, the CDR3 is TGCAGTGCTCCTTTGGGTCCCGGGGAGCTGTTTTTT. It yields the protein CSAPLGPGELFF.